This T cell receptor beta chain appears in the sequencing data of a study of blood T cells in healthy people across ages. As regards this clonotype: Its cognate antigen is unknown.

CDR1 is SGHVS and CDR2 is FQNEAQ in the germline V gene. The V end was cut by 4 bases, the J end by 6 bases, with 16 bases between. There are 14 residues in the CDR3. Ten milliliters of peripheral blood were drawn from each donor. Each sample yielded at least 6 million isolated PBMCs. It was with a sample-barcoded 5' primer and a J-beta primer mix that a second PCR of roughly 7 to 12 cycles was run. TCRdb called the 5' RACE reads again in MiXCR, with one record for every CDR3 protein. This table has almost 1 million distinct CDR3 sequences, roughly 51% appearing once. Study conclusions and caveats: In older individuals, TCR beta diversity per million T cells was lower, falling roughly linearly with age. Whereas aged donors had fewer naive CD4+ cells, long-lived donors had more of them and higher diversity.

The specimen sequenced was blood. The chain joins TRBV7-8 to TRBJ2-7; D uncertain. The TCR comes from a woman between 55 and 75 years old in good health. CDR3 nucleotides: TGTGCCAGCAGCTCCGAGGTGGTTTTGGGCGAGCAGTACTTC. Protein: CASSSEVVLGEQYF.